The 32 T cell receptor beta chains below come from one sample, sequenced in a study of blood T cell repertoires in COVID-19. Profiled with immunoSEQ multiplex PCR; TCRdb holds only in-frame clones, not every one. The sample records 390,000 or so clones, over 80% being singletons. Sequencing was done on a sample of PBMCs or T cells enriched from blood (not recorded which). The receptors were sampled from a woman in her forties or fifties who had recovered from COVID-19.

This clone was counted a single time. The chain uses TRBV19 and TRBJ2-5; D ambiguous. This CDR3 has 12 amino acids. V was trimmed by 1 base and J by 5 bases, leaving 5 bases between them. The germline V gene has CDR1 LNHDA and CDR2 SQIVND (reference sequence). In DNA form, the CDR3 reads TGTGCCAGTAGTATAGGAGGCGAGACCCAGTACTTC. Translation: CASSIGGETQYF.

The V and J genes are TRBV30 and TRBJ2-3; no clear D gene. Germline assignment: CDR1 GTSNPN and CDR2 SVGIG (reference sequence). CDR3 length: 11 residues. Between the trimmed V and J ends, which lost 0 bases and 5 bases, there was a span of 3 bases. This CDR3 is CAWSVRDTQYF. The CDR3 DNA reads as TGTGCCTGGAGTGTTAGAGATACGCAGTATTTT.

In its sample, this clone was seen once. In DNA form, the CDR3 reads TGTGCCAGCAGCCAAGTCTTGGGACAGGAAGCTTTCTTT. Protein product: CASSQVLGQEAFF. V is TRBV14 and J is TRBJ1-1; TRBD1 aligns across 7 bases. This CDR3 spans 13 amino acids. The junction had 4 bases not matched to a gene; V was cut back by 1 base and J by 8 bases. Germline loops: CDR1 SGHDN, CDR2 FVKESK.

The CDR3 nucleotides are TGTGCCAGCAGTTCACCCTTACTAGCGGGAGAAGGGGAGCAGTTCTTC. It is translated as CASSSPLLAGEGEQFF. The rearrangement links TRBV6-5 to TRBJ2-1; TRBD2 matches at 11 bases. The germline V gene encodes CDR1 MNHEY and CDR2 SVGAGI. This CDR3 region has 16 residues. The ends lost 4 bases at V and 10 bases at J; junction bases unmatched: 12.

The J gene is TRBJ1-2, the V gene TRBV27; possible D gene TRBD1, 5 bases. The germline V and J ends were trimmed by 6 bases and 5 bases, with 16 bases remaining between them. The CDR3 contains 14 residues. The germline CDR1 and CDR2 sequences are MNHEY and SMNVEV (reference sequence). This chain's CDR3 is CASRPAGGGYGYTF. CDR3 nucleotides: TGTGCCAGCAGGCCCGCTGGGGGGGGGTATGGCTACACCTTC.

This clone was observed a few times. J is TRBJ1-2 and V is TRBV4-1; 10 positions agree with TRBD1. The CDR3 runs to 14 residues. Looked up from germline, CDR1 is MGHRA and CDR2 is YSYEKL. J was trimmed by 4 bases and V by 5 bases; bases with no gene match: 4. CDR3 DNA sequence: TGCGCCAGCAGCTCCCGGGACAGGGGCTATGGCTACACCTTC. This encodes CASSSRDRGYGYTF.

This chain uses TRBV5-4 with TRBJ1-2, with 9 bases aligning to TRBD1. There are 14 residues in the CDR3. Germline trimming cut 3 bases from V and 4 bases from J; bases unmatched to any gene: 4. Germline-derived CDR1 and CDR2 are SGHNT and YYREEE (reference sequence). As DNA, the CDR3 is TGTGCCAGCAGCTCGGACAGGGGACCCTATGGCTACACCTTC. Residues: CASSSDRGPYGYTF. The full variable domain, rest sourced from reference TRBV5-4 and TRBJ1-2, is ETGVTQSPTHLIKTRGQQVTLRCSSQSGHNTVSWYQQALGQGPQFIFQYYREEENGRGNFPPRFSGLQFPNYSSELNVNALELDDSALYLCASSSDRGPYGYTFGSGTRLTVV.

The V gene is TRBV6-5, the J gene TRBJ1-2; a weak D match, TRBD1 (5 bases). The CDR3 loop spans 14 amino acids. Germline CDR1 reads MNHEY; CDR2 reads SVGAGI. V lost 2 bases, J lost 8 bases, and 15 bases lay in between. The CDR3 coding sequence is TGTGCCAGCAGTTACGGGTTCGACCGGGGGGGCTACACCTTC. Translated: CASSYGFDRGGYTF.

V is TRBV29-1 and J is TRBJ1-1, with TRBD1 as a possible D gene (5 bases). CDR1 is SQVTM and CDR2 is ANQGSEA in the germline V gene. The CDR3 consists of 15 residues. Trimming took off 1 base at V and 2 bases at J, with 14 bases between the two ends. The CDR3 loop is CSVEGRLRANTEAFF. CDR3 nucleotides: TGCAGCGTTGAAGGACGGCTCAGGGCAAACACTGAAGCTTTCTTT. Full variable domain (rest looked up from reference TRBV29-1 and TRBJ1-1): SAVISQKPSRDICQRGTSLTIQCQVDSQVTMMFWYRQQPGQSLTLIATANQGSEATYESGFVIDKFPISRPNLTFSTLTVSNMSPEDSSIYLCSVEGRLRANTEAFFGQGTRLTVV.

The V call is TRBV6-5, the J call TRBJ2-1, with 9 bases matching TRBD1. The V gene's germline CDR1 is MNHEY and CDR2 SVGAGI. J gave up 7 bases and V 6 bases, and 10 bases lay outside the gene matches. The CDR3 contains 15 residues. The CDR3 bases are TGTGCCAGCAGAAGGGGGACAGGGCCAAAAAATGAGCAGTTCTTC. This codes for CASRRGTGPKNEQFF.

V and J are TRBV4-1 and TRBJ2-7; D call uncertain. Between the trimmed V and J ends, which lost 4 bases and 1 base, there was a span of 8 bases. The CDR3 consists of 13 residues. Per the germline V gene, CDR1 is MGHRA and CDR2 is YSYEKL. CDR3 loop: CASSPSGSYEQYF. In DNA, the CDR3 is TGCGCCAGCAGCCCATCAGGATCCTACGAGCAGTACTTC.

This chain links TRBV4-1 with TRBJ1-2; D gene uncertain. The CDR3 covers 15 residues. Germline lookup yields CDR1 MGHRA and CDR2 YSYEKL. The V gene lost 1 base and the J gene lost 3 bases, with 12 bases spanning the gap. Here the CDR3 reads CASSQAVTRDYGYTF. In DNA, the CDR3 is TGCGCCAGCAGCCAAGCCGTGACTCGGGACTATGGCTACACCTTC.

The chain couples TRBV6-2 or TRBV6-3 to TRBJ2-3, with TRBD2 matching 7 bases. The germline gives CDR1 MNHEY, CDR2 SVGEGT. Trimming took 2 bases from V and 10 from J; bases not matched to a gene: 12. CDR3 length: 15 residues. The CDR3 DNA reads as TGTGCCAGCAGTTACCTCGCCGGGGGGTCCAGGGCGCAGTATTTT. It encodes CASSYLAGGSRAQYF.

This clone was detected a few times. The chain uses TRBV9 and TRBJ1-1, with 8 bases lining up with TRBD1. V lost 2 bases and J lost 4; bases outside the gene matches: 4. This CDR3 has 14 amino acids. Germline-derived CDR1 and CDR2 are SGDLS and YYNGEE. The CDR3, as DNA: TGTGCCAGCAGCGTTAATACAGGGGGCACTGAAGCTTTCTTT. Translation: CASSVNTGGTEAFF.

The DNA of the CDR3 is TGTGCCAGCAGTTACTCGAGGGGACAGGGAGGGTCACCCCTCCACTTT. It yields the protein CASSYSRGQGGSPLHF. The chain is built from TRBV6-5 and TRBJ1-6, with TRBD1 matching 9 bases. CDR3 length: 16 amino acids. J lost 10 bases, V lost 0 bases, and 7 bases had no gene match. Per the germline V gene, CDR1 is MNHEY and CDR2 is SVGAGI.

V and J are TRBV5-1 and TRBJ1-1; 8 nucleotides agree with TRBD1. CDR1 and CDR2 from the germline V gene are SGHRS and YFSETQ. The CDR3 runs to 15 residues. V was pared by 3 bases and J by 5 bases, with 9 bases of the junction left unmatched. CDR3 bases: TGCGCCAGCAGCTGGGGACAGGTAATGAGTACTGAAGCTTTCTTT. It yields the protein CASSWGQVMSTEAFF.

V gene TRBV5-1 combines with J gene TRBJ1-1, with D possibly TRBD1 on 6 matching bases. The CDR3 is made up of 14 amino acids. V was pared by 4 bases and J by 6 bases, with 16 bases between. CDR1 SGHRS and CDR2 YFSETQ come from the germline V gene. CDR3 DNA sequence: TGCGCCAGCAGCACCCACAGGGTAGGATCTGAAGCTTTCTTT. The encoded protein is CASSTHRVGSEAFF.

This clone was found once. V usage is TRBV5-4 and J usage is TRBJ2-7, with 8 bases lining up with TRBD2. V trimming: 4 bases; J trimming: 0 bases; junction bases outside the gene matches: 6. The CDR3 consists of 15 residues. Germline loops: CDR1 SGHNT, CDR2 YYREEE (reference sequence). The CDR3 region has the DNA TGTGCCAGCAGCCCCGGGGGGGTCAGCTCCTACGAGCAGTACTTC. Translation gives CASSPGGVSSYEQYF. The full variable domain, with the rest looked up from reference TRBV5-4 and TRBJ2-7, is ETGVTQSPTHLIKTRGQQVTLRCSSQSGHNTVSWYQQALGQGPQFIFQYYREEENGRGNFPPRFSGLQFPNYSSELNVNALELDDSALYLCASSPGGVSSYEQYFGPGTRLTVT.

The rearrangement joins TRBV7-8 to TRBJ2-7; 9 bases are shared with TRBD2. Germline CDR1 and CDR2: SGHVS and FQNEAQ. The CDR3 totals 15 residues. After removal of 5 bases from V and 0 bases from J, the junction contained 5 bases not matched to a gene. CDR3 amino acids: CASSTTSGSSYEQYF. In nucleotides, the CDR3 is TGTGCCAGCAGCACGACTAGCGGCAGCTCCTACGAGCAGTACTTC.

This rearrangement joins TRBV5-4 to TRBJ1-1; a possible D gene is TRBD1 (6 bases). There are 15 residues in the CDR3. The V gene's germline CDR1 is SGHNT and CDR2 YYREEE (reference sequence). Trimming removed 5 bases from V and 1 base from J, with 15 bases in between. The CDR3 protein is CASSYDLDRNTEAFF. DNA of the CDR3: TGTGCCAGCAGTTACGACCTGGACAGGAACACTGAAGCTTTCTTT.

The chain joins TRBV30 to TRBJ1-4; the D is unclear. The germline V and J ends were trimmed by 2 bases and 8 bases, with 15 bases remaining between them. Germline V lookup: CDR1 GTSNPN, CDR2 SVGIG (reference sequence). There are 14 residues in the CDR3. The CDR3 DNA reads TGTGCCTGGAGTATAGCGGGGAGTGGGGAAAAACTGTTTTTT. This codes for CAWSIAGSGEKLFF.

V usage is TRBV15 and J usage is TRBJ2-5; 9 bases align to TRBD2. In germline, CDR1 is LNHNV, CDR2 YYDKDF (reference sequence). Losses at the gene ends were 0 bases for V and 5 bases for J; bases not matched to a gene: 7. This CDR3 contains 16 residues. The CDR3 DNA reads TGTGCCACCAGCAGAGATAAAGCGGGAGGTTGGGAGACCCAGTACTTC. This sequence encodes CATSRDKAGGWETQYF.

The rearrangement uses TRBV2 and TRBJ2-2; possible D gene TRBD2, 5 bases. The V gene's germline CDR1 is SNHLY and CDR2 FYNNEI. The CDR3 is 15 amino acids. V shed 3 bases and J shed 5 bases, with 13 bases lying between them. In DNA, the CDR3 is TGTGCCAGCAGTGATCCGCGGAGGCCTACCGGGGAGCTGTTTTTT. It translates to CASSDPRRPTGELFF. Using reference TRBV2 and TRBJ2-2 for the parts outside the CDR3, the full variable domain is EPEVTQTPSHQVTQMGQEVILRCVPISNHLYFYWYRQILGQKVEFLVSFYNNEISEKSEIFDDQFSVERPDGSNFTLKIRSTKLEDSAMYFCASSDPRRPTGELFFGEGSRLTVL.

The rearrangement joins TRBV5-6 to TRBJ2-4; D gene ambiguous. The CDR3 contains 16 residues. Trimming removed 1 base from V and 1 base from J, with 12 bases in between. Germline V CDR1 and CDR2: SGHDT, YYEEEE. CDR3 loop: CASSLSRSLAKNIQYF. CDR3 coding DNA: TGTGCCAGCAGCTTGTCGCGGTCCTTGGCCAAAAACATTCAGTACTTC.

The CDR3, as DNA: TGTGCCAGCAGCTTAGGACGGATTAGCGGCCCCTACAATGAGCAGTTCTTC. Its translation: CASSLGRISGPYNEQFF. This chain joins TRBV7-2 and TRBJ2-1; a weak D match, TRBD2 (6 bases). This CDR3 is built from 17 residues. Germline V gene sequence: CDR1 SGHTA, CDR2 FQGNSA. Trimming stripped 1 base from V and 2 bases from J, with 15 bases between.

Of note for this clone: The same CDR3 can be traced to other DNA sequences in this sample. The genes are TRBV5-1 and TRBJ2-7; tentative D call: TRBD2 (6 bases). This CDR3 has 13 residues. In germline, CDR1 is SGHRS, CDR2 YFSETQ. V gave up 0 bases and J gave up 3 bases, with 7 bases separating them. The CDR3 DNA follows: TGCGCCAGCAGCTTGGACGGGAGCTACGAGCAGTACTTC. Protein: CASSLDGSYEQYF.

Only a few counts were recorded for this clone. This CDR3 reads CATRTGGSHGYTF. CDR3 bases: TGTGCCACCCGAACTGGGGGGTCCCATGGCTACACCTTC. The chain is built from TRBV12-3 or TRBV12-4 and TRBJ1-2; weak D call: TRBD1 (5 bases). The CDR3 length is 13 residues. Trimming stripped 10 bases from V and 6 bases from J, with 18 bases between.

The V call is TRBV4-1, the J call TRBJ2-7; D perhaps matches TRBD1 (6 bases). V was clipped by 3 bases and J by 4 bases, with 10 bases between them. The germline gives CDR1 MGHRA, CDR2 YSYEKL. The CDR3 has 13 amino acids. In DNA, the CDR3 is TGCGCCAGCAGCCATACAGGGTCTTACGAGCAGTACTTC. Translating it yields CASSHTGSYEQYF.

DNA of the CDR3: TGTGCCAGCAGCCAAGAATCACCGGGAGGGCGCGAGCAGTACTTC. Its translation is CASSQESPGGREQYF. The gene calls are TRBV3-1 (or the pseudogene TRBV3-2) and TRBJ2-7; 8 bases are shared with TRBD2. The length of the CDR3 is 15 residues. Germline V gene data show CDR1 as LGHDT and CDR2 as YNNKEL (reference sequence). Trimming at V came to 0 bases and at J to 6 bases, leaving 7 bases not matched to a gene.

J is TRBJ2-7 and V is TRBV5-8; 7 positions agree with TRBD1. The V segment lost 4 bases and the J segment 0 bases; nucleotides outside the gene matches: 10. Per the germline V gene, CDR1 is SGHTS and CDR2 is YDEGEE. This CDR3 contains 16 residues. CDR3 amino acids: CASSRLDRTSSYEQYF. CDR3 sequence (DNA): TGTGCCAGCAGCCGGCTGGACAGGACCAGCTCCTACGAGCAGTACTTC.

The chain uses TRBV7-9 and TRBJ1-1; D gene unclear. Germline V gives CDR1 SEHNR, CDR2 FQNEAQ (reference sequence). V lost 1 base and J 6 bases, leaving 12 bases between the germline ends. CDR3 length: 14 amino acids. The CDR3, as DNA: TGTGCCAGCAGCTTAGGCCGAGATGTTGCTGAAGCTTTCTTT. Its protein product is CASSLGRDVAEAFF.

V gene TRBV7-8 combines with J gene TRBJ1-1; TRBD1 matches at 7 bases. In germline, CDR1 is SGHVS, CDR2 FQNEAQ. The CDR3 loop spans 14 amino acids. V was clipped by 1 base and J by 11 bases; unmatched bases: 10. In DNA form, the CDR3 reads TGTGCCAGCAGCTTAGATCGGCAGGGGGTTTTGGCTTTCTTT. It is translated as CASSLDRQGVLAFF.